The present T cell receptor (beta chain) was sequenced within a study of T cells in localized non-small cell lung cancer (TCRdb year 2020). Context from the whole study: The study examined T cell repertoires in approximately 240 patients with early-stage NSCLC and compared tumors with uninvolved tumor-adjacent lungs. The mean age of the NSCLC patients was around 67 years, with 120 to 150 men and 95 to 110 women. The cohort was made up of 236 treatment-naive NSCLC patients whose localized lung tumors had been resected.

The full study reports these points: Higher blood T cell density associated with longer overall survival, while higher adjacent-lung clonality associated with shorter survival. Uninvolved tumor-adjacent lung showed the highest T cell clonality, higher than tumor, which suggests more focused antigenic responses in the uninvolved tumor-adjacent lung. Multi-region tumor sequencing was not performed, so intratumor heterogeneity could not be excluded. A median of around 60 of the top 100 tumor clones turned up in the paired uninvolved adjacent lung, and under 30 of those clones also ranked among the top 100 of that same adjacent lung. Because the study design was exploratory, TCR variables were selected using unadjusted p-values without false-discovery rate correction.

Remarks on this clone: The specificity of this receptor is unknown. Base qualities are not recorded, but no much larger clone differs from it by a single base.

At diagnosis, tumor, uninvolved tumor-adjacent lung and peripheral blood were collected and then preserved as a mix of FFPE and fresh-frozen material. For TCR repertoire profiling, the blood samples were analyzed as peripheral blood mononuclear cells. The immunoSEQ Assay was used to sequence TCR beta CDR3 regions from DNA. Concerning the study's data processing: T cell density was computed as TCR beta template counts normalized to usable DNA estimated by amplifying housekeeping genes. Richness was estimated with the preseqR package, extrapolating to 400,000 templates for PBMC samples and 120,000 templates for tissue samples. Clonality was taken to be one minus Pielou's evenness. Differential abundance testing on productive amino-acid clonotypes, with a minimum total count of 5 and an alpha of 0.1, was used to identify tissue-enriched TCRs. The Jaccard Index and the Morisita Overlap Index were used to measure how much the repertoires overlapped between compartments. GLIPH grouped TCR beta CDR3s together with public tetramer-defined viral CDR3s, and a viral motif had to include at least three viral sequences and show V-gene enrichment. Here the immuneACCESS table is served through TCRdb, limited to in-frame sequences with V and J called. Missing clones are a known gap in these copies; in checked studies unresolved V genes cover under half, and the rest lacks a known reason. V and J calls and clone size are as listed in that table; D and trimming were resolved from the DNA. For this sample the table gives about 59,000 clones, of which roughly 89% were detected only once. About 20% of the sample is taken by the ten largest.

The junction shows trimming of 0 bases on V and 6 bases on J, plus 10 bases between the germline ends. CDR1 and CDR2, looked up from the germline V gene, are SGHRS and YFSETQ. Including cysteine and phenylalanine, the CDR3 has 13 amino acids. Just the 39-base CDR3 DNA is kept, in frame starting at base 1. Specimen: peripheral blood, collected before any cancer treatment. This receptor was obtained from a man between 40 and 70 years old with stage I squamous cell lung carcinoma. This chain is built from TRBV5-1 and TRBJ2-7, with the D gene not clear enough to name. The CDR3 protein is CASSLAAVSEQYF. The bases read TGCGCCAGCAGCTTGGCAGCCGTTAGCGAGCAGTACTTC.